The clone carrying this T cell receptor beta chain was recorded at least ten times. Its specificity is not known. The data were taken from a study of T cells in Graves' hyperthyroidism and ophthalmopathy. Study-wide background: The blood sample was taken at first diagnosis, before treatment began. General study points: Progression to ophthalmopathy was predicted a median of approximately seven months early.

The PBMCs were taken from around 10 ml of fresh peripheral blood. CDR3 size: 15 residues. Deletions cut 5 bases from V and 3 bases from J, with 15 bases between. RNA transcripts provided the source from which TCR beta CDR3 regions were amplified. When the TCR CDR3 underwent first-round RT-PCR, the HTBI primer set was used. TCRdb re-called the multiplex PCR reads through MiXCR, storing one row per CDR3 protein. The table shows approximately 400,000 distinct CDR3 sequences, with around 15% occurring only once. This receptor was taken from a man between 50 and 59 years old with Graves' ophthalmopathy. Source material: blood. The chain uses TRBV12-3 or TRBV12-4 and TRBJ2-3; maybe TRBD2 (5 bases). The chain's CDR3 is CASSPQATRTDTQYF. CDR3 nucleotide sequence: TGTGCCAGCAGTCCCCAAGCCACTAGAACAGATACGCAGTATTTT.